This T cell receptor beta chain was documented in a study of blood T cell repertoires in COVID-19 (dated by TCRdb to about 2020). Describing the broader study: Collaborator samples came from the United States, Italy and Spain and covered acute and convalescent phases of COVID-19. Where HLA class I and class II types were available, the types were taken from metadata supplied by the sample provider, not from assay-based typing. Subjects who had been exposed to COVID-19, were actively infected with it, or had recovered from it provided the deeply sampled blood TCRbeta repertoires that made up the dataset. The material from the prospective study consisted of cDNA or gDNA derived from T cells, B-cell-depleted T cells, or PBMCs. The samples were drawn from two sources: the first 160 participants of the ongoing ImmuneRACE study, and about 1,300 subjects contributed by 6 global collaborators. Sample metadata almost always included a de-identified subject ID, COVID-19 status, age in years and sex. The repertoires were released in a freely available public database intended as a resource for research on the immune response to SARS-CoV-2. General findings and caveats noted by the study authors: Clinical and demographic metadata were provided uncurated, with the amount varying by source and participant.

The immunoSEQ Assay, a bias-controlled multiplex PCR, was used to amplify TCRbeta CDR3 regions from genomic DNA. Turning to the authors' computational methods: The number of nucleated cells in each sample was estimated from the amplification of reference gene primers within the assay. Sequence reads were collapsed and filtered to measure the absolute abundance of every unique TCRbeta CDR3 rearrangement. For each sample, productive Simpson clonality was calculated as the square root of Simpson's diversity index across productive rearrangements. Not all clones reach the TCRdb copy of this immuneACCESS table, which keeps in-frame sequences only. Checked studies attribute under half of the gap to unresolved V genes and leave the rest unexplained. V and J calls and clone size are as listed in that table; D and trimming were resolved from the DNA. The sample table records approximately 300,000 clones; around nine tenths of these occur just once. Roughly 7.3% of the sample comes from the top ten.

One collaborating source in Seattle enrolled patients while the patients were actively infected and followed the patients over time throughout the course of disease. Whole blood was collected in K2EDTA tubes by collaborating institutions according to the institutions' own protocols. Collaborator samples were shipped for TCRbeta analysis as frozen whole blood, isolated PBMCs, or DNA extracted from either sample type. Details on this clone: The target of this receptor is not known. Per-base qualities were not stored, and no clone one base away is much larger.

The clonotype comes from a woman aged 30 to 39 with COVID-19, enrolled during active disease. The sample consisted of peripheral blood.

In nucleotide form, the sequence is TGCGCCAGCAGTTTAACCGGGGGTAGCAATCAGCCCCAGCATTTT. This translates into CASSLTGGSNQPQHF. The sequence is built from TRBV10-2 and TRBJ1-5; 5 matching bases give a weak D call of TRBD1. V is clipped by 5 bases and J by 0 bases, and the sequence between their germline boundaries is 11 bases long. Reading the germline V gene gives CDR1 WSHSY and CDR2 SAAADI. The CDR3 contains 15 residues, cysteine and phenylalanine counted. Only the CDR3 portion is preserved as DNA: 45 bases, with reading frame beginning at the first base.